The 21 T cell receptor beta chains below come from one sample, sequenced in a study of T-cell memory formation after mild COVID-19 (dated by TCRdb to the early 2020s). The method behind the library was 5' RACE. For sequencing, an Illumina NovaSeq 6000 was employed. Using fastp at Q25 and MiXCR, TCRdb reprocessed the public reads and kept productive beta chains. When rows share a CDR3 protein, they turn into one entry using the most common DNA and genes. The sample table contains approximately 350,000 distinct CDR3 sequences; only one count was recorded for roughly 13% of them. The top ten clonotypes cover over 20% of the sample. Sample: PBMCs or a T cell subset sorted from them (not recorded which). The receptors were gathered from a man younger than 30 who had mild COVID-19 (a few samples of this study predate the infection). The sample titles of this study are shuffled in the database, so cell type and time point are left out; the donor was told from shared clones.

The chain combines TRBV5-1 with TRBJ1-5; D gene unclear. The CDR3 totals 14 residues. CDR1 is SGHRS and CDR2 is YFSETQ in the germline V gene. The V end was cut by 4 bases, the J end by 0 bases, with 8 bases between. The CDR3 nucleotides are TGCGCCAGCAGCACCGGTGCTAGCAATCAGCCCCAGCATTTT. It specifies CASSTGASNQPQHF.

This chain links TRBV30 with TRBJ2-3; D gene unclear. The CDR3 loop spans 13 amino acids. The germline gives CDR1 GTSNPN, CDR2 SVGIG (reference sequence). Trimming took off 1 base at V and 9 bases at J, with 14 bases between the two ends. The CDR3, as DNA: TGTGCCTGGAGTGACACAGCGTACAGCACGCAGTATTTT. This codes for CAWSDTAYSTQYF.

This chain uses TRBV19 with TRBJ1-5; D may be TRBD1 (5 bases). V was shortened by 5 bases and J by 1 base, with 12 bases between the two germline ends. The germline CDR1 and CDR2 sequences are LNHDA and SQIVND (reference sequence). This CDR3 is 15 amino acids long. This CDR3 reads CASSQGIGSNQPQHF. The CDR3 coding sequence is TGTGCCAGTAGTCAGGGAATCGGCAGCAATCAGCCCCAGCATTTT.

The chain recombines TRBV7-2 with TRBJ1-6; no firm D call. Trimming pared 1 base from V and 7 bases from J, leaving 11 bases between. Germline CDR1 and CDR2: SGHTA and FQGNSA. The CDR3 sequence is 15 residues long. As DNA, the CDR3 is TGTGCCAGCAGCTTAGTCGGTCAGGCGAATTCACCCCTCCACTTT. It is translated as CASSLVGQANSPLHF.

V is TRBV6-5 and J is TRBJ2-3; D is undetermined. Trimming left V 2 bases short and J 2 bases short, with 11 bases between. Germline lookup yields CDR1 MNHEY and CDR2 SVGAGI. The length of the CDR3 is 15 residues. In nucleotides, the CDR3 is TGTGCCAGCAGTTACGATTTACAGCTCACAGATACGCAGTATTTT. Protein product: CASSYDLQLTDTQYF.

The V and J genes are TRBV24-1 and TRBJ1-4; maybe TRBD1 (5 bases). Germline V lookup: CDR1 KGHDR, CDR2 SFDVKD. CDR3 length: 15 amino acids. V was cut by 2 bases and J by 8 bases, with 14 bases left in between. The CDR3 DNA sequence: TGTGCCACCAGTGATTCTTCGGTGGGGGGAGAAAAACTGTTTTTT. This translates into CATSDSSVGGEKLFF.

The gene calls are TRBV6-6 and TRBJ1-6; tentative D call: TRBD1 (5 bases). From germline, CDR1 is MNHNY and CDR2 SVGAGI (reference sequence). There are 14 residues in the CDR3. Between the trimmed V and J ends, which lost 6 bases and 9 bases, there was a span of 15 bases. This chain's CDR3 is CASSPGREGSPLHF. In DNA, the CDR3 is TGTGCCAGCAGCCCAGGGAGGGAGGGTTCACCCCTCCACTTT.

The sample holds many counts of this clonotype. The V and J genes are TRBV2 and TRBJ2-3; TRBD2 agrees at 11 bases. CDR3 length: 13 residues. Trimming at V came to 10 bases and at J to 4 bases, leaving 4 bases not matched to a gene. Germline V gives CDR1 SNHLY, CDR2 FYNNEI. The CDR3 region is CAKTSGAPDTQYF. CDR3 nucleotides: TGTGCCAAGACTAGCGGGGCGCCAGATACGCAGTATTTT.

In this sample, this clonotype turned up a few times. The V and J genes are TRBV6-6 and TRBJ2-3; D possibly corresponds to TRBD2 (6 bases). The CDR3 extends over 16 amino acids. The V and J ends lost 5 bases and 4 bases respectively, with 19 bases between them. CDR1 is MNHNY, CDR2 SVGAGI, per germline (reference sequence). The CDR3 loop is CASSNPGPGGADTQYF. DNA of the CDR3: TGTGCCAGCAGTAACCCGGGACCCGGGGGAGCAGATACGCAGTATTTT.

Of note for this clonotype: The DNA is left out, because the CDR3 cannot be placed on it with certainty; the CDR3 is given as TCRdb lists it. The chain couples TRBV7-3 to TRBJ2-2. The CDR3 has 11 amino acids, counting both end residues. Per germline, CDR1 SGHTA and CDR2 FQGTGA. This CDR3 reads CASSLRGAVFF.

The chain joins TRBV4-1 to TRBJ1-1, with 7 bases aligning to TRBD1. The CDR3 sequence is 15 residues long. The V segment lost 5 bases and the J segment 0 bases; nucleotides outside the gene matches: 6. Germline V gene lookup returns CDR1 MGHRA and CDR2 YSYEKL. In nucleotides, the CDR3 is TGCGCCAGCAGCAACGAACAGGGGTTGAACACTGAAGCTTTCTTT. Residues: CASSNEQGLNTEAFF.

This clonotype turned up a few times. V usage is TRBV6-5 and J usage is TRBJ2-7, with D perhaps TRBD2 (6 bases). This CDR3 comprises 15 residues. The ends were cut back, 2 bases at V and 3 bases at J, with 14 bases in the middle. Germline assignment: CDR1 MNHEY and CDR2 SVGAGI. In DNA, the CDR3 is TGTGCCAGCAGTTACGACCCCCGGAGGGGCTACGAGCAGTACTTC. Its translation is CASSYDPRRGYEQYF.

This clonotype has more than one count but fewer than ten. This rearrangement joins TRBV7-9 to TRBJ2-1, with 8 bases fitting TRBD1. V gave up 4 bases and J gave up 8 bases; unmatched junction bases: 7. The CDR3 loop spans 14 amino acids. Per germline, CDR1 SEHNR and CDR2 FQNEAQ (reference sequence). CDR3 bases: TGTGCCAGCAGCTCCCGGGACAGGAGGGATGAGCAGTTCTTC. Its protein product is CASSSRDRRDEQFF.

The chain recombines TRBV7-6 with TRBJ2-7, with D perhaps given as TRBD1 or TRBD2 (5 bases each). Between the trimmed V and J ends, which lost 5 bases and 2 bases, there was a span of 13 bases. Germline V gene data show CDR1 as SGHVS and CDR2 as FNYEAQ. The CDR3 is made up of 14 amino acids. The CDR3 DNA reads TGTGCCAGCAGCCCTAATCCGGGACCCTACGAGCAGTACTTC. Its protein is CASSPNPGPYEQYF.

This clonotype turned up a few times. The rearrangement uses TRBV6-5 and TRBJ1-4; D remains ambiguous. Germline V CDR1 and CDR2: MNHEY, SVGAGI. V lost 2 bases and J 4 bases, leaving 8 bases between the germline ends. The CDR3 loop spans 14 amino acids. In DNA, the CDR3 is TGTGCCAGCAGTTACGGGCAGAGTAATGAAAAACTGTTTTTT. It encodes CASSYGQSNEKLFF.

This clonotype was seen a few times. The V gene is TRBV7-2, the J gene TRBJ1-3, with 7 bases lining up with TRBD1. Germline-derived CDR1 and CDR2 are SGHTA and FQGNSA. The CDR3 runs to 15 residues. The junction had 11 bases not matched to a gene; V was cut back by 4 bases and J by 8 bases. The CDR3 DNA follows: TGTGCCAGCAGCTCACAGACAGGGAGGATTGACACCATATATTTT. Protein sequence: CASSSQTGRIDTIYF.

Ten or more counts support this clonotype. J is TRBJ2-7 and V is TRBV12-3 or TRBV12-4, with D maybe TRBD2 (7 bases). The CDR3 loop spans 14 amino acids. The germline V and J ends were trimmed by 5 bases and 6 bases, with 17 bases remaining between them. CDR3 coding DNA: TGTGCCAGCAGTCCGGACGGGGGGCGCCTCGAGCAGTACGTC. The encoded protein is CASSPDGGRLEQYV.

J is TRBJ1-2 and V is TRBV5-1; D might be TRBD1 (6 bases). The V gene's germline CDR1 is SGHRS and CDR2 YFSETQ. The CDR3 loop spans 15 amino acids. V was cut by 0 bases and J by 0 bases, with 9 bases left in between. CDR3 nucleotides: TGCGCCAGCAGCTTGGCAGGGGTTACTAACTATGGCTACACCTTC. Encoded protein: CASSLAGVTNYGYTF.

This clonotype occurred a few times. The chain has TRBV7-2 and TRBJ1-1; TRBD1 matches at 7 bases. V was pared by 5 bases and J by 5 bases, with 5 bases of the junction left unmatched. The CDR3 has 13 residues. CDR1 is SGHTA, CDR2 FQGNSA, per germline. The DNA of the CDR3 is TGTGCCAGCAGCCGAGACAGGGAAACTGAAGCTTTCTTT. Translating it yields CASSRDRETEAFF.

This clonotype was seen a few times. V usage is TRBV7-9 and J usage is TRBJ2-5, with D possibly matching TRBD1 (5 bases). Germline V gives CDR1 SEHNR, CDR2 FQNEAQ (reference sequence). The CDR3 length is 12 residues. V lost 8 bases and J lost 5, with 12 bases in between. Written as DNA, the CDR3 is TGTGCCAGCGGCGACAGTGGGGAGACCCAGTACTTC. Its translation is CASGDSGETQYF.

The chain has TRBV28 and TRBJ2-7; D possibly corresponds to TRBD1 (5 bases). Trimming removed 5 bases from V and 3 bases from J, with 8 bases in between. The CDR3 is made up of 12 amino acids. CDR1 MDHEN and CDR2 SYDVKM come from the germline V gene. The CDR3 loop reads CASSADNYEQYV. The CDR3 DNA sequence: TGTGCCAGCAGTGCGGACAACTACGAGCAGTACGTC.